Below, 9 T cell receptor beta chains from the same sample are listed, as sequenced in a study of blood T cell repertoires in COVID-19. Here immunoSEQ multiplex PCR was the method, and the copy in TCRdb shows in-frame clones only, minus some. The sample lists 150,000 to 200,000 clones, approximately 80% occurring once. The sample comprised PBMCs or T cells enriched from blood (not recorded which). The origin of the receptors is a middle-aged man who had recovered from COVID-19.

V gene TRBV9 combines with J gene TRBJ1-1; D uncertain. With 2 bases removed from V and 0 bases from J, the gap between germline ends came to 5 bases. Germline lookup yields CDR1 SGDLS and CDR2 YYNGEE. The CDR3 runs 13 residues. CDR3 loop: CASSVHMNTEAFF. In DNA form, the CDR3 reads TGTGCCAGCAGCGTCCACATGAACACTGAAGCTTTCTTT. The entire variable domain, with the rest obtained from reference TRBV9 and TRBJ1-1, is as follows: DSGVTQTPKHLITATGQRVTLRCSPRSGDLSVYWYQQSLDQGLQFLIQYYNGEERAKGNILERFSAQQFPDLHSELNLSSLELGDSALYFCASSVHMNTEAFFGQGTRLTVV.

In DNA form, the CDR3 reads TGTGCCAGCAGCAAAGGAACTAGCGGGGGCACAGATACGCAGTATTTT. Translation: CASSKGTSGGTDTQYF. The chain recombines TRBV21-1 with TRBJ2-3; the listed D gene, TRBD2, was not tested against the DNA. TRBV21-1 is labeled a pseudogene. There are 16 residues in the CDR3.

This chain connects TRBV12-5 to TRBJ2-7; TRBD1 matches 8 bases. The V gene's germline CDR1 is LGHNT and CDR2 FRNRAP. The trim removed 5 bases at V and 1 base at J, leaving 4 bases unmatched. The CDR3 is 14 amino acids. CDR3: CASGPGTGSYEQYF. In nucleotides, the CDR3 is TGTGCTAGTGGTCCCGGGACAGGTTCCTACGAGCAGTACTTC.

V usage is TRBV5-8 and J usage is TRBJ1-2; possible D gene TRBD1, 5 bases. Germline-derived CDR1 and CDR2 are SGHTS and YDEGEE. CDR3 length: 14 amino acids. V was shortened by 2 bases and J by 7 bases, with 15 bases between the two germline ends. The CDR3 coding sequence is TGTGCCAGCAGCTTAGACCCGGGGGTCGTTGGCTACACCTTC. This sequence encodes CASSLDPGVVGYTF.

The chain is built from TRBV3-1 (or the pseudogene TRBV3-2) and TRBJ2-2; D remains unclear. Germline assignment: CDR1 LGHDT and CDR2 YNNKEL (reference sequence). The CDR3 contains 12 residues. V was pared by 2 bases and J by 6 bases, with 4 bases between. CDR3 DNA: TGTGCCAGCAGCCAACGCGCCGGGGAGCTGTTTTTT. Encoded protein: CASSQRAGELFF.

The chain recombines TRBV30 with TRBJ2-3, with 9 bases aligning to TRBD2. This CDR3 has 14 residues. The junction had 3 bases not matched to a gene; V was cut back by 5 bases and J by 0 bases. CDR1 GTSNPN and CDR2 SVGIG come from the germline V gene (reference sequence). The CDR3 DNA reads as TGTGCCTGGGGACTAGCGCTGAGCACAGATACGCAGTATTTT. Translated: CAWGLALSTDTQYF.

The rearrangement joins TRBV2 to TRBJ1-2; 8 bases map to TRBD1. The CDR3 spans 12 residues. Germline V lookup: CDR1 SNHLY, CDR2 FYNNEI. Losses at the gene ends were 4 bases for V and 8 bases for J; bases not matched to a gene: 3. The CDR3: CASSVWDRGYTF. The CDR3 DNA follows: TGTGCCAGCAGTGTTTGGGACAGGGGCTACACCTTC. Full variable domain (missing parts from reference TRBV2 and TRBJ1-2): EPEVTQTPSHQVTQMGQEVILRCVPISNHLYFYWYRQILGQKVEFLVSFYNNEISEKSEIFDDQFSVERPDGSNFTLKIRSTKLEDSAMYFCASSVWDRGYTFGSGTRLTVV.

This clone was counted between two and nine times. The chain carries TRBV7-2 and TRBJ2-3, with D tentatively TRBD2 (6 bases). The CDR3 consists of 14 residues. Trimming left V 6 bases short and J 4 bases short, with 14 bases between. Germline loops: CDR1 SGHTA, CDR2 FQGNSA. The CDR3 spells CASREGPGSDTQYF. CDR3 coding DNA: TGTGCCAGCAGGGAGGGGCCGGGTTCAGATACGCAGTATTTT.

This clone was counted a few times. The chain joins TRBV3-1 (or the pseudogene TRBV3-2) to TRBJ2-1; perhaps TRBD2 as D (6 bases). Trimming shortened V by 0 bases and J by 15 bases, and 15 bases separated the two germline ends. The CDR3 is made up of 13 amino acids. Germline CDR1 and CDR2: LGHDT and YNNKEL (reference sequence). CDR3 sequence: CASSQDFPREAFF. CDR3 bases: TGTGCCAGCAGCCAAGATTTCCCCAGGGAGGCGTTCTTC.